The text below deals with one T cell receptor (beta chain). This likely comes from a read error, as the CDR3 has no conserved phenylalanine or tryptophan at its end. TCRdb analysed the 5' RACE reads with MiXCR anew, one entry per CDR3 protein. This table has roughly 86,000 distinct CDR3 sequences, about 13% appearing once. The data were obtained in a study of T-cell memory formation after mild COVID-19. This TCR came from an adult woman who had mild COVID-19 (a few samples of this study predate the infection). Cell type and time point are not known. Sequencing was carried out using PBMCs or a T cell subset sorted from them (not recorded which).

CDR3: CASTPGGGWEQFL. CDR3 nucleotides: TGTGCCAGCACACCGGGAGGGGGCTGGGAGCAGTTCCTC. The chain recombines TRBV5-6 with TRBJ2-1, with D maybe TRBD2 (8 bases). This CDR3 has 13 amino acids. Germline CDR1 reads SGHDT; CDR2 reads YYEEEE. The V end was cut by 6 bases, the J end by 10 bases, with 17 bases between.